These 31 T cell receptor beta chains were all obtained from the same sample, sequenced in a study of T cell repertoires in cytomegalovirus infection. Using its own MiXCR run on the reads, TCRdb lists one record per CDR3 protein. The table includes some 100,000 distinct CDR3 sequences, roughly a quarter detected once. The specimen sequenced was CD8+ T cells from PBMCs. Receptor source: a human donor in good health (CMV status not recorded). Some clones in this sample may be carry-over from other donors' samples.

The J gene is TRBJ1-2, the V gene TRBV12-3 or TRBV12-4, with a tentative D call TRBD1 (6 bases). The CDR3 totals 13 residues. Trimming left V 6 bases short and J 4 bases short, with 12 bases between. CDR3 in DNA: TGTGCCAGCAGCATAGGGGGGACCTATGGCTACACCTTC. It is translated as CASSIGGTYGYTF.

The chain links TRBV28 to TRBJ1-5, with 9 bases lining up with TRBD1. Germline CDR1 MDHEN, CDR2 SYDVKM. The CDR3 is 16 residues long. V was clipped by 5 bases and J by 3 bases; unmatched bases: 8. The CDR3 spells CASSRGDRVSNQPQHF. DNA for the CDR3: TGTGCCAGCAGTCGCGGGGACAGGGTGTCCAATCAGCCCCAGCATTTT.

V usage is TRBV28 and J usage is TRBJ2-1; 11 bases line up with TRBD2. Germline CDR1 and CDR2: MDHEN and SYDVKM. Trimming took 6 bases from V and 9 from J; bases not matched to a gene: 7. There are 14 residues in the CDR3. The CDR3 DNA follows: TGTGCCAGCAGCTTACTAGCGGGGGAGGGTGAGCAGTTCTTC. It encodes CASSLLAGEGEQFF.

V gene TRBV20-1 combines with J gene TRBJ2-5, with a weak D call TRBD1 (5 bases). V was pared by 2 bases and J by 4 bases, with 11 bases between. The germline CDR1 and CDR2 sequences are DFQATT and SNEGSKA (reference sequence). The CDR3 consists of 13 residues. CDR3 amino acids: CSARTGVRETQYF. The CDR3, as DNA: TGCAGTGCTAGAACAGGTGTCCGAGAGACCCAGTACTTC.

Regarding this clonotype: Given a much more abundant clone one base away, this may be a read error. V usage is TRBV19 and J usage is TRBJ1-1; D call uncertain. The CDR3 totals 15 residues. Germline lookup yields CDR1 LNHDA and CDR2 SQIVND (reference sequence). The V end lost 1 base, the J end lost 3 bases, and 12 bases lay between the germline ends. CDR3 nucleotides: TGTGCCAGTAGTATAGGGATCAGTACATACACTGAAGCTTTCTTT. This codes for CASSIGISTYTEAFF.

This clonotype was seen only a few times. The chain is built from TRBV12-3 or TRBV12-4 and TRBJ2-2; 13 bases are a match to TRBD2. The CDR3 loop spans 18 amino acids. The trim removed 5 bases at V and 2 bases at J, leaving 8 bases unmatched. The CDR3 coding sequence is TGTGCCAGCAGTCCGCTCGGGACTAGCGGGGTTAACACCGGGGAGCTGTTTTTT. It is translated as CASSPLGTSGVNTGELFF.

This clonotype has at least ten counts. This chain connects TRBV7-9 to TRBJ1-1; the D gene is possibly TRBD1 (5 bases). CDR3 size: 15 residues. Germline-derived CDR1 and CDR2 are SEHNR and FQNEAQ (reference sequence). Trimming removed 1 base from V and 3 bases from J, with 12 bases in between. The CDR3 DNA follows: TGTGCCAGCAGCTTAGATCAGGGTGTCGACACTGAAGCTTTCTTT. Amino acids: CASSLDQGVDTEAFF.

The table lists this clonotype with a few counts. This sequence joins TRBV7-6 and TRBJ1-1; no definite D call. The CDR3 consists of 14 residues. Germline V gene sequence: CDR1 SGHVS, CDR2 FNYEAQ. The V end was cut by 5 bases, the J end by 6 bases, with 16 bases between. Written as DNA, the CDR3 is TGTGCCAGCAGCCTTAAATATACGGGTTCTGAAGCTTTCTTT. Protein: CASSLKYTGSEAFF. The complete variable domain, with remaining parts taken from reference TRBV7-6 and TRBJ1-1, reads GAGVSQSPRYKVTKRGQDVALRCDPISGHVSLYWYRQALGQGPEFLTYFNYEAQQDKSGLPNDRFSAERPEGSISTLTIQRTEQRDSAMYRCASSLKYTGSEAFFGQGTRLTVV.

V gene TRBV27 combines with J gene TRBJ1-4; 8 bases fit TRBD1. The CDR3 runs to 13 residues. The germline V gene encodes CDR1 MNHEY and CDR2 SMNVEV (reference sequence). Losses at the gene ends were 8 bases for V and 6 bases for J; bases not matched to a gene: 5. CDR3 protein: CASAGDRHEKLFF. The CDR3 DNA follows: TGTGCCAGCGCAGGGGACAGGCATGAAAAACTGTTTTTT.

In this sample, this clonotype turned up a few times. The J gene is TRBJ2-1, the V gene TRBV28, with D uncertain. The germline V gene has CDR1 MDHEN and CDR2 SYDVKM. The CDR3 is 16 residues long. The V end was cut by 2 bases, the J end by 0 bases, with 11 bases between. In DNA form, the CDR3 reads TGTGCCAGCAGTTTAAACACAGATAACTCCTACAATGAGCAGTTCTTC. Residues: CASSLNTDNSYNEQFF.

The table lists this clonotype with a few counts. The chain is built from TRBV25-1 and TRBJ1-1, with a tentative D call TRBD1 (5 bases). Germline CDR1 reads MGHDK; CDR2 reads SYGVNS. The ends were cut back, 1 base at V and 8 bases at J, with 11 bases in the middle. The CDR3 loop spans 13 amino acids. In nucleotides, the CDR3 is TGTGCCAGCAGTGAATCCAGGGCGCGGGAAGCTTTCTTT. It translates to CASSESRAREAFF.

This clonotype came up many times. This rearrangement joins TRBV7-8 to TRBJ1-1; 10 bases fit TRBD1. The germline V gene has CDR1 SGHVS and CDR2 FQNEAQ. This CDR3 has 13 amino acids. V lost 7 bases and J lost 6; bases outside the gene matches: 5. The chain's CDR3 is CASKTGQGAEAFF. The CDR3 bases are TGTGCCAGCAAAACCGGACAGGGGGCTGAAGCTTTCTTT.

The chain is built from TRBV5-6 and TRBJ2-2, with D maybe TRBD2 (7 bases). V dropped 4 bases and J dropped 8 bases, with 15 bases sitting between them. Germline V gene lookup returns CDR1 SGHDT and CDR2 YYEEEE. The CDR3 sequence is 14 residues long. Here the CDR3 reads CASSLGGRKGELFF. The DNA of the CDR3 is TGTGCCAGCAGCCTGGGGGGGCGGAAAGGGGAGCTGTTTTTT.

The rearrangement uses TRBV4-1 and TRBJ1-2; maybe TRBD1 (6 bases). The CDR3 is 14 residues long. CDR1 MGHRA and CDR2 YSYEKL come from the germline V gene. Trimming took 1 base from V and 10 from J, leaving 16 bases between them. The CDR3 here is CASSQGGVTGVYTF. As DNA, the CDR3 is TGCGCCAGCAGCCAAGGGGGTGTGACAGGAGTCTACACCTTC.

This clonotype was recorded many times. The V gene is TRBV12-3 or TRBV12-4, the J gene TRBJ1-1; 8 nucleotides match TRBD1. The ends lost 6 bases at V and 8 bases at J; junction bases unmatched: 5. CDR3 length: 12 amino acids. This CDR3 is CASSQDRVEAFF. CDR3 nucleotides: TGTGCCAGCAGCCAGGACAGGGTGGAAGCTTTCTTT.

This clonotype has at least ten counts. V gene TRBV28 combines with J gene TRBJ2-5, with a weak D call TRBD2 (6 bases). Per germline, CDR1 MDHEN and CDR2 SYDVKM. This CDR3 has 13 amino acids. Trimming took 6 bases from V and 2 from J, leaving 10 bases between them. CDR3 nucleotides: TGTGCCAGCAGCCCGCGGGGACAAGAGACCCAGTACTTC. This gives the protein CASSPRGQETQYF.

This clonotype was found a few times. The chain carries TRBV12-3 or TRBV12-4 and TRBJ2-3, with D hard to call. V dropped 3 bases and J dropped 4 bases, with 8 bases sitting between them. The CDR3 runs 13 residues. DNA of the CDR3: TGTGCCAGCAGTTTTTCGAAGGCAGATACGCAGTATTTT. It translates to CASSFSKADTQYF.

There are a few counts of this clonotype. V is TRBV5-6 and J is TRBJ2-4; D gene ambiguous. Deletions cut 4 bases from V and 9 bases from J, with 20 bases between. The CDR3 is 15 residues long. Germline lookup yields CDR1 SGHDT and CDR2 YYEEEE. Here the CDR3 DNA reads TGTGCCAGCAGCCAGGCACAAACCCTCCGGTCCATTCAGTACTTC. Amino acids: CASSQAQTLRSIQYF.

The sample holds one count of this clonotype. A read error is possible here, since a much larger clone lies one base away. J is TRBJ2-7 and V is TRBV11-2; 9 bases match TRBD1. Germline CDR1 is SGHAT and CDR2 is FQNNGV. The CDR3 contains 14 residues. CDR3 loop: CASRAPGQGYKQYF. The CDR3 DNA reads as TGTGCCAGCAGGGCACCGGGACAGGGCTACAAGCAGTACTTC.

The chain has TRBV5-1 and TRBJ2-3, with 8 bases that match TRBD2. Germline values: CDR1 SGHRS, CDR2 YFSETQ. J was trimmed by 5 bases and V by 0 bases; bases with no gene match: 5. The CDR3 contains 15 residues. The CDR3 here is CASSLVSGDLDTQYF. CDR3 nucleotide sequence: TGCGCCAGCAGCTTGGTTAGCGGGGATCTAGATACGCAGTATTTT. Combining the CDR3 with reference TRBV5-1 and TRBJ2-3 gives the whole variable domain KAGVTQTPRYLIKTRGQQVTLSCSPISGHRSVSWYQQTPGQGLQFLFEYFSETQRNKGNFPGRFSGRQFSNSRSEMNVSTLELGDSALYLCASSLVSGDLDTQYFGPGTRLTVL.

The chain couples TRBV10-3 to TRBJ2-3, with 7 bases matching TRBD1. This CDR3 has 16 amino acids. V gave up 3 bases and J gave up 0 bases; unmatched junction bases: 6. Germline CDR1 reads ENHRY; CDR2 reads SYGVKD. DNA of the CDR3: TGTGCCATCAGTGAAGGGACAGCCGTGAGCACAGATACGCAGTATTTT. Encoded protein: CAISEGTAVSTDTQYF.

J is TRBJ2-2 and V is TRBV7-3; TRBD2 matches 12 bases. Germline V gene lookup returns CDR1 SGHTA and CDR2 FQGTGA. V trimming: 5 bases; J trimming: 7 bases; junction bases outside the gene matches: 11. The CDR3 loop spans 17 amino acids. The CDR3 loop is CASSPLAGGNQGGELFF. In DNA, the CDR3 is TGTGCCAGCAGCCCACTAGCGGGGGGCAATCAGGGCGGGGAGCTGTTTTTT.

The rearrangement uses TRBV7-6 and TRBJ1-1; 10 positions agree with TRBD1. The CDR3 length is 16 residues. Germline-derived CDR1 and CDR2 are SGHVS and FNYEAQ. The junction had 9 bases not matched to a gene; V was cut back by 5 bases and J by 3 bases. The CDR3 here is CASSPGYGTGDTEAFF. The CDR3 DNA reads TGTGCCAGCAGCCCAGGCTACGGGACAGGGGACACTGAAGCTTTCTTT.

A few counts support this clonotype. The V gene is TRBV2, the J gene TRBJ2-7; TRBD2 matches 14 bases. The V gene end was trimmed by 6 bases and the J gene end by 2 bases; junction bases not matched to a gene: 3. The CDR3 runs 15 residues. The V gene's germline CDR1 is SNHLY and CDR2 FYNNEI. CDR3 in amino acids: CASSGGLAGAYEQYF. The CDR3 bases are TGTGCCAGCAGCGGGGGACTAGCGGGAGCCTACGAGCAGTACTTC.

The chain uses TRBV7-4 and TRBJ1-1; D is unresolved. V gave up 2 bases and J gave up 6 bases, with 4 bases separating them. The CDR3 is made up of 11 amino acids. Germline assignment: CDR1 SGHVT and CDR2 SQSDAQ. The CDR3 sequence is CASSLRSEAFF. The CDR3 DNA reads TGTGCCAGCAGCTTACGGTCTGAAGCTTTCTTT.

Written as DNA, the CDR3 is TGCAGTGCTAAGGACGCCGGGGTCACCAACGCTGAGCAGTTCTTC. Encoded protein: CSAKDAGVTNAEQFF. The chain links TRBV20-1 to TRBJ2-1, with D perhaps TRBD2 (5 bases). Trimming removed 4 bases from V and 9 bases from J, with 22 bases in between. CDR1 DFQATT and CDR2 SNEGSKA come from the germline V gene (reference sequence). This CDR3 has 15 amino acids.

The rearrangement joins TRBV29-1 to TRBJ2-1; 8 bases are shared with TRBD2. The CDR3 contains 16 residues. V shed 4 bases, J shed 2 bases, and the junction held 10 bases outside the gene matches. The V gene's germline CDR1 is SQVTM and CDR2 ANQGSEA. Here the CDR3 DNA reads TGCAGCGTTGGAGGTCCCAGCGGGAGTACCTACAATGAGCAGTTCTTC. It yields the protein CSVGGPSGSTYNEQFF.

The genes are TRBV27 and TRBJ2-7, with D perhaps given as TRBD1 or TRBD2 (6 bases each). This CDR3 comprises 13 residues. V lost 2 bases to trimming and J lost 6 bases, with 11 bases between them. Germline V gene data show CDR1 as MNHEY and CDR2 as SMNVEV (reference sequence). DNA for the CDR3: TGTGCCAGCAGTTTAGGGGGGCAGACCGAGCAGTACTTC. It encodes CASSLGGQTEQYF.

Only a few counts were recorded for this clonotype. The J gene is TRBJ1-3, the V gene TRBV7-2; D is possibly TRBD1 (5 bases). Germline CDR1 SGHTA, CDR2 FQGNSA. The CDR3 sequence is 17 residues long. Trimming pared 5 bases from V and 0 bases from J, leaving 17 bases between. CDR3 region: CASSRFSGLSSGNTIYF. In DNA, the CDR3 is TGTGCCAGCAGCCGTTTCTCGGGACTGAGCTCTGGAAACACCATATATTTT.

Only a few counts were recorded for this clonotype. The rearrangement links TRBV15 to TRBJ2-4; the D gene is possibly TRBD1 (5 bases). V lost 10 bases to trimming and J lost 1 base, with 11 bases between them. In germline, CDR1 is LNHNV, CDR2 YYDKDF (reference sequence). This CDR3 spans 13 amino acids. CDR3 in DNA: TGTGCCATCGAAGGGGATGCCAAAAACATTCAGTACTTC. The encoded protein is CAIEGDAKNIQYF. Based on the CDR3 plus reference TRBV15 and TRBJ2-4, the full variable domain is DAMVIQNPRYQVTQFGKPVTLSCSQTLNHNVMYWYQQKSSQAPKLLFHYYDKDFNNEADTPDNFQSRRPNTSFCFLDIRSPGLGDTAMYLCAIEGDAKNIQYFGAGTRLSVL.

V is TRBV28 and J is TRBJ2-2; D possibly matches TRBD1 or TRBD2 (5 bases each). This CDR3 has 14 residues. V was trimmed by 4 bases and J by 3 bases, leaving 9 bases between them. Germline CDR1 and CDR2: MDHEN and SYDVKM. The CDR3 protein is CASSSRDHTGELFF. CDR3 nucleotides: TGTGCCAGCAGTTCCCGGGACCACACCGGGGAGCTGTTTTTT.